The 15 T cell receptor beta chains listed next were all sequenced from one sample in a study of breast tumors, draining lymph nodes, adjacent tissues. TCRdb reprocessed the multiplex PCR reads with MiXCR, giving one entry per CDR3 protein. The table records more than 15,000 distinct CDR3 sequences, roughly 64% of them present only once. Sequencing was done on a sample of tumor-adjacent breast tissue. Receptor source: a female donor with breast cancer. Some clones in this sample may be carry-over from other donors' samples.

Worth noting for this clonotype: A read error may produce the germline difference seen at one junction end. V gene TRBV6-5 combines with J gene TRBJ1-4; D is uncertain. Germline V gene sequence: CDR1 MNHEY, CDR2 SVGAGI. This CDR3 contains 13 residues. The CDR3, as DNA: TGTGCCATCAGTCCCTCCCACACTGAAAAACTGTTTTTT. This codes for CAISPSHTEKLFF.

This clonotype is large within its sample. This rearrangement joins TRBV29-1 to TRBJ2-2; no reliable D call. Trimming left V 4 bases short and J 2 bases short, with 11 bases between. The V gene's germline CDR1 is SQVTM and CDR2 ANQGSEA. The CDR3 spans 14 residues. For the CDR3, the DNA is TGCAGCGTTGCCGCGAACCTCAACACCGGGGAGCTGTTTTTT. Protein product: CSVAANLNTGELFF.

This clonotype was seen ten or more times. The chain couples TRBV5-1 to TRBJ1-4; tentatively, D is TRBD1 (5 bases). The CDR3 is 18 amino acids. V dropped 4 bases and J dropped 2 bases, with 21 bases sitting between them. Per the germline V gene, CDR1 is SGHRS and CDR2 is YFSETQ. In nucleotides, the CDR3 is TGCGCCAGCAGCCGTGGGACCGCCAGCTCGGTGACTAATGAAAAACTGTTTTTT. Translated, it gives CASSRGTASSVTNEKLFF.

The table lists this clonotype with many counts. The chain combines TRBV19 with TRBJ2-3; the D gene is possibly TRBD2 (6 bases). Germline values: CDR1 LNHDA, CDR2 SQIVND (reference sequence). The CDR3 extends over 16 amino acids. The V end was cut by 3 bases, the J end by 0 bases, with 13 bases between. The DNA for the CDR3 is TGTGCCAGTAGTATGAAGACTAGGACTAGCACAGATACGCAGTATTTT. Protein sequence: CASSMKTRTSTDTQYF. The whole variable domain, filled in from reference TRBV19 and TRBJ2-3, reads DGGITQSPKYLFRKEGQNVTLSCEQNLNHDAMYWYRQDPGQGLRLIYYSQIVNDFQKGDIAEGYSVSREKKESFPLTVTSAQKNPTAFYLCASSMKTRTSTDTQYFGPGTRLTVL.

This clonotype is a singleton in its sample. V usage is TRBV7-8 and J usage is TRBJ2-7; D gene ambiguous. Germline-derived CDR1 and CDR2 are SGHVS and FQNEAQ. Trimming took 1 base from V and 0 from J, leaving 7 bases between them. This CDR3 region has 14 residues. CDR3 coding DNA: TGTGCCAGCAGCTTAGTGGCTAACTCCTACGAGCAGTACTTC. This translates into CASSLVANSYEQYF.

Concerning this clonotype: Since the CDR3 does not end with the conserved phenylalanine or tryptophan, this likely comes from a read error. Because the CDR3's place on the DNA is in doubt, the DNA is left out and the CDR3 is given as listed by TCRdb. The chain uses TRBV20-1 and TRBJ2-1; TRBD2, as called in the table, went unchecked against the DNA. The CDR3 is made up of 14 amino acids, end residues included. Germline V gene sequence: CDR1 DFQATT, CDR2 SNEGSKA (reference sequence). The CDR3 is CSASGAAGGSISPL.

The chain uses TRBV7-3 and TRBJ2-3; D might be TRBD1 or TRBD2, each matching 5 bases. The CDR3 length is 12 residues. Germline lookup yields CDR1 SGHTA and CDR2 FQGTGA. V was pared by 5 bases and J by 6 bases, with 9 bases between. The CDR3 DNA is TGTGCCAGCAGCCCAGAGGGGGATACGCAGTATTTT. Translation: CASSPEGDTQYF. The whole variable domain, remainder taken from reference TRBV7-3 and TRBJ2-3, is GAGVSQTPSNKVTEKGKYVELRCDPISGHTALYWYRQSLGQGPEFLIYFQGTGAADDSGLPNDRFFAVRPEGSVSTLKIQRTERGDSAVYLCASSPEGDTQYFGPGTRLTVL.

This clonotype was detected only a few times. CDR3 DNA: TGTGCCAGCAGTGATTCAGGGTGGAGGGGCTACACCTTC. Its protein product is CASSDSGWRGYTF. The V call is TRBV25-1, the J call TRBJ1-2; D perhaps matches TRBD1 (5 bases). V was trimmed by 3 bases and J by 8 bases, leaving 13 bases between them. The germline CDR1 and CDR2 sequences are MGHDK and SYGVNS. This CDR3 has 13 residues.

This chain joins TRBV7-2 and TRBJ2-5; 8 positions match TRBD2. The CDR3 is 16 amino acids. The V gene end was trimmed by 2 bases and the J gene end by 5 bases; junction bases not matched to a gene: 10. The germline V gene encodes CDR1 SGHTA and CDR2 FQGNSA. The CDR3 nucleotides are TGTGCCAGCAGCTTAAACTCTGCGGGGGGATCGGAGACCCAGTACTTC. Residues: CASSLNSAGGSETQYF.

This clonotype is labeled medium-sized. The gene calls are TRBV6-1 and TRBJ1-4; TRBD1 matches 8 bases. Germline V gene sequence: CDR1 MNHNS, CDR2 SASEGT. This CDR3 is built from 15 residues. Trimming cost V 4 bases and J 2 bases; bases outside gene matches: 3. CDR3 bases: TGTGCCAGCAGTGGAACAGGGGGGACTAATGAAAAACTGTTTTTT. It is translated as CASSGTGGTNEKLFF.

The genes are TRBV7-8 and TRBJ2-4; 10 bases are a match to TRBD2. The DNA end lines up better with TRBJ2-5; the J call may be wrong. The CDR3 totals 14 residues. CDR1 and CDR2 (germline): SGHVS, FQNEAQ. Written as DNA, the CDR3 is TGTGCCAGCAAGCTGCTAGCGGGAGTAGAGACCCAGTACTTC. This codes for CASKLLAGVETQYF.

The V and J genes are TRBV24-1 and TRBJ2-7, with D perhaps matching TRBD1 (5 bases). CDR1 and CDR2 from the germline V gene are KGHDR and SFDVKD. The CDR3 contains 13 residues. The V end lost 8 bases, the J end lost 2 bases, and 12 bases lay between the germline ends. CDR3 protein: CATNDSLTYEQYF. The CDR3 DNA sequence: TGTGCCACCAATGACAGCCTGACCTACGAGCAGTACTTC.

The sample holds many counts of this clonotype. The chain has TRBV6-4 and TRBJ2-1, with D perhaps being TRBD1 or TRBD2 (5 bases each). Germline CDR1 MRHNA, CDR2 SNTAGT. This CDR3 contains 15 residues. Trimming shortened V by 1 base and J by 7 bases, and 14 bases separated the two germline ends. The DNA of the CDR3 is TGTGCCAGCAGTGACTACGGGATCTCAGGGAATGAGCAGTTCTTC. Protein product: CASSDYGISGNEQFF.

This clonotype has more than one count but fewer than ten. An end of the junction differs from the germline gene, which may be a read error. The chain couples TRBV7-3 to TRBJ2-2, with 8 positions matching TRBD1. The CDR3 has 15 amino acids. Per the germline V gene, CDR1 is SGHTA and CDR2 is FQGTGA. This chain's CDR3 is CTSSPGGAGTGGLFF. CDR3 DNA sequence: TGTACCAGCAGCCCAGGGGGCGCGGGCACCGGGGGGCTGTTTTTT.

The rearrangement links TRBV2 to TRBJ2-7; D is unresolved. Trimming pared 8 bases from V and 0 bases from J, leaving 14 bases between. The CDR3 extends over 14 amino acids. CDR1 is SNHLY, CDR2 FYNNEI, per germline. The CDR3 loop is CASLDGGISYEQYF. The CDR3 nucleotides are TGTGCCAGCTTGGACGGCGGAATCTCCTACGAGCAGTACTTC. Together with reference TRBV2 and TRBJ2-7, the CDR3 gives the full variable domain: EPEVTQTPSHQVTQMGQEVILRCVPISNHLYFYWYRQILGQKVEFLVSFYNNEISEKSEIFDDQFSVERPDGSNFTLKIRSTKLEDSAMYFCASLDGGISYEQYFGPGTRLTVT.